The T cell receptor beta chain described here comes from a study of cytomegalovirus exposure and HLA in healthy donors listed by TCRdb under 2017. In the study overall: An earlier analysis of roughly 630 of the donors reported about 250 Gb of sequence data and 117 million unique TCR beta sequences from about 180 million T cells. An early release covering over 500 HLA-typed donors comprised approximately 300 gigabases of sequencing data and around 86 million unique TCR sequences. Of the approximately 400 genotyped donors, 81% were placed in the genetic ancestry cluster associated with self-reported Caucasian donors. The aim of the study was to test whether cataloging public T cell receptors could identify signatures of past pathogen exposure. The T cell repertoires of roughly 660 subjects were profiled by immunosequencing and related to cytomegalovirus serostatus. Along with the roughly 700-subject first cohort, a separate validation cohort of over a hundred different subjects was used. To predict cytomegalovirus infection status, the study combined high-throughput TCR immunosequencing, statistical association of individual TCRs with disease status, and machine learning. In a later analysis, previously published TCR beta repertoires from 550 to 750 donors were re-analyzed and high-resolution HLA genotyping was added so that TCR occurrence patterns could be studied. Rather than drawing on any new phenotypic data, the later analysis identified candidate immune exposures from TCR beta sequences and the way those sequences occurred across donors. An earlier analysis of 587 of the donors used high-throughput TCR beta sequencing to judge whether each TCR beta V gene segment behaved as functional or pseudogenic. Donor age, sex, ethnicity and CMV serostatus were collected together with the repertoire data. A later genetic analysis used genome-wide SNP genotypes for about 60% of the roughly 700 donors, treating that subset as a discovery cohort. All discovery cohort repertoires had been generated on a single sequencing platform. HLA typing covered class I and class II loci at four-digit resolution. The number of typed donors differed by locus: roughly 629-630 for A, B, C, DRB1 and DQB1; 522 for DQA1; 606 for DPA1; and roughly 470 for DPB1. Because of strong linkage in the cohort, roughly five DR-DQ haplotypes were treated as single units for association and clustering. Across about 370 genotyped donors of the cohort, an average of approximately 240,000 unique TCR beta nucleotide sequences per donor were sequenced, and roughly 17% of those sequences were non-productive.

General study outcomes and caveats: In this cohort, only TCR beta chains were sequenced, and detectable features were limited by the absence of alpha or paired-chain data. In a later analysis, HLA-associated TCR beta chains showed more clonal expansion and lower generation probabilities than non-associated chains that were equally common. Most TCR sequences were seen in very few donors, while some public TCRs were found in many individuals. According to a later analysis, most CMV-associated TCR beta chains appeared to be HLA-restricted, and the HLA associations seemed to be driven largely by CMV exposure. Assigning TCR associations to individual alleles was difficult when HLA alleles, especially DR and DQ, strongly co-occurred. A later analysis reported that several top co-occurrence clusters appeared linked to parvovirus B19, influenza, CMV and Epstein-Barr virus. Linkage disequilibrium might explain the correlated functional status among segregating V segments, but an unknown experimental factor could not be excluded. The authors suggested that the approach could potentially be generalized to other disease states and immunological phenotypes. CMV serostatus was the only immune exposure information available for the cohort. Because HLA typing was missing for some donors at each locus, association tests included only the typed subset. A group of highly shared sequence variants was considered likely to be a technical artifact of the sequencing pipeline. The study listed 170 or so TCR beta chains as associated with cytomegalovirus. In a later genetic analysis, a missense DCLRE1C variant was associated with V-gene and J-gene trimming of TCR beta chains, and the association was replicated in an independent cohort. An earlier analysis of approximately 530 of the donors showed that most TCR beta V segments appeared in productive rearrangements either about 87% or about 30% of the time, which broadly matched IMGT annotations. A further reported finding was that TCR beta sequences accurately predicted the HLA-A and HLA-B alleles for most subjects in the first cohort. According to a later genetic analysis, donors in an Asian-associated ancestry cluster had fewer N-insertions in productive TCRs than the roughly 660-donor mean. Because the 87-base-pair reads could not distinguish some IMGT-functional V segments, including TRBV6-2 and TRBV6-3, those segments were excluded. A few of the identified cytomegalovirus-associated TCR beta chains were confirmed in vitro to be specific for cytomegalovirus antigens. According to a later analysis, TCR association rates differed among HLA loci, with DRB1 alleles showing the most associated TCRs and HLA-C alleles showing the fewest. The classifier was reported to diagnose cytomegalovirus status with high specificity and sensitivity in both the original cohort and the validation cohort. Roughly uniform sequencing depth across donors was assumed in presence/absence analyses, although this assumption may not hold. Specific HLA alleles were associated with 18,000 or so TCR beta sequences at a false discovery rate of 0.05 in a later analysis. Roughly 17 rarely observed V segments, including chromosome 9 orphons, were excluded from the earlier analysis of just under 600 of the donors because counts were too low.

The cohort comprised approximately 700 healthy bone marrow donors. Cohort members were all nominally healthy when sampled, although unrecorded immune exposures were likely present. The donor was CMV seronegative and belonged to the group of around 350 seronegative cohort members. Each donor provided a peripheral blood sample, and peripheral blood mononuclear cells were used for TCR beta sequencing. Genomic DNA extraction from the blood cell samples was performed with the Qiagen DNeasy Blood Extraction Kit. Comments on this clone: Its antigen is unknown. Base qualities are not recorded, but no much larger clone differs from it by a single base.

Trimming takes 5 bases from V and 3 bases from J, and the germline ends sit 17 bases apart. From a lookup of the germline V gene, CDR1 and CDR2 are MDHEN and SYDVKM. The CDR3 contains 16 residues, cysteine and phenylalanine counted. Here the CDR3 DNA is all that survives: 48 bases in frame from base 1. Receptor libraries were prepared by the immunoSEQ multiplex PCR assay. The multiplex PCR relied on a mix of 60 forward primers for TCR Vbeta segments and 13 reverse primers for TCR Jbeta segments. Amplification of the CDR3 region of rearranged TCR beta genes was performed with a multiplex PCR assay on genomic DNA. The amplified TCR beta libraries were sequenced on the Illumina HiSeq System as 87-base-pair reads. Per the source publication's procedure: A later analysis tallied 75 million to 95 million unique TCR beta chains across the 666 repertoires, and approximately 12 million of those chains were shared by two or more donors. Raw reads were error-corrected and collapsed into unique sequences by a nearest-neighbor algorithm in which closely related sequences were merged to remove PCR and sequencing errors. Alignment of CDR3 sequences to IMGT reference sequences was used to assign V, D and J gene segments. For a sequence to be retained, at least a six-nucleotide match to both a V gene segment and a J gene segment was required. A rearrangement was called productive if the CDR3 had no stop codons and remained in frame with V and J, and every other rearrangement was called non-productive. Following IMGT convention, CDR3 was defined as the stretch from the second conserved V-encoded cysteine to the conserved J-encoded phenylalanine. In an earlier analysis of approximately 590 of the donors, sequences lacking an unambiguous match to a single V gene segment were excluded. An earlier analysis of approximately 590 of the donors called V segments functional above 56.7% productive rearrangements and segregating when the between-donor standard deviation exceeded 5%. A statistical classification framework was built to diagnose cytomegalovirus status from the catalog of TCR beta chain sequences. A later analysis assigned V and J genes by comparing TCR nucleotide sequences with IMGT/GENE-DB human TR gene sequences. The TCRdist pipeline was used in a later analysis to assign CDR3 sequences and most-parsimonious VDJ recombination scenarios. A later analysis defined each TCR beta chain by its CDR3 amino acid sequence plus V-gene family, and excluded reads lacking a unique V-gene family. A later analysis removed roughly 590 highly shared, low-generation-probability nucleotide sequences to deal with suspected cross-contamination and a sequencing artifact. A later analysis calculated a clonal expansion index for each public chain from normalized within-repertoire ranks of inferred template counts. A later analysis computed generation probabilities with a VDJ recombination model fitted to out-of-frame rearrangements, and checked the results against IGoR. A later analysis scored TCR-TCR, TCR-HLA and TCR-CMV co-occurrence with hypergeometric tests, applying a repertoire-size bias correction to TCR pairs. In a later analysis, false discovery rates were estimated by permuting HLA or CMV assignments 20 times. In a later analysis, co-occurring TCRs were grouped using DBSCAN, and TCRdist sequence similarity was added for clustering within HLA-allele-positive subsets. Repertoires with fewer than 30,000 or more than 120,000 public chains were left out of co-occurrence clustering, as were a handful of repertoires with anomalous nucleotide sharing. TCRdb's version of the immuneACCESS table is confined to in-frame rearrangements and falls short of the full clone set. An unresolved V gene accounts for under half of the shortfall where checked; the remainder is of unknown origin. The V and J calls and clone size come from that table; D and trimming were worked out from the DNA. This sample is represented by 100,000 to 150,000 clones; around three quarters of them were singletons. The ten largest clones take up roughly 3.2% of the sample.

The sequenced sample consisted of PBMCs. The V and J segments used are TRBV28 and TRBJ1-5; the D gene is perhaps TRBD1, from 6 matching bases. The sequence came from a young man in good health and CMV-seronegative. The base sequence is TGTGCCAGCAGTGCACACAGGGAAATGATCAATCAGCCCCAGCATTTT. It specifies CASSAHREMINQPQHF. With the portions outside the CDR3 filled from the reference TRBV28 and TRBJ1-5 genes, the complete variable region becomes DVKVTQSSRYLVKRTGEKVFLECVQDMDHENMFWYRQDPGLGLRLIYFSYDVKMKEKGDIPEGYSVSREKKERFSLILESASTNQTSMYLCASSAHREMINQPQHFGDGTRLSIL.